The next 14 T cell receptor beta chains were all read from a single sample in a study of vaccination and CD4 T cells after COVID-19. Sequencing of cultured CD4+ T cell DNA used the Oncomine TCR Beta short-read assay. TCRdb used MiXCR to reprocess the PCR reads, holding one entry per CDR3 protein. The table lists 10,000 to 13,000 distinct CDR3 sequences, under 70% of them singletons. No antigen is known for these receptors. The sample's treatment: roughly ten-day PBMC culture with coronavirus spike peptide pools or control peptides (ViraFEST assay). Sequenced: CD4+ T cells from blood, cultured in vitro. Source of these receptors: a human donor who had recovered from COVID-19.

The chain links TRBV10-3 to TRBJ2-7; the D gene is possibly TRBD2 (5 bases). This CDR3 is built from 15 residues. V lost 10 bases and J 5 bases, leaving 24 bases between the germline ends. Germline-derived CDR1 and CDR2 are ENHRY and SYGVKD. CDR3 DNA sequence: TGTGCCACGGGGAGTGCTGGCAGAGTCACAGACGAGCAGTACTTC. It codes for CATGSAGRVTDEQYF.

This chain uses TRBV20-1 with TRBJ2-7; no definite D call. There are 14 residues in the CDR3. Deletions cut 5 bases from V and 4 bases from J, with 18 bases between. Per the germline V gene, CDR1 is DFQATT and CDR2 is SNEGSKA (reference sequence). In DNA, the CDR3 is TGCAGTGCTGGACCTCCCCTCGATCATTACGAGCAGTACTTC. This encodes CSAGPPLDHYEQYF.

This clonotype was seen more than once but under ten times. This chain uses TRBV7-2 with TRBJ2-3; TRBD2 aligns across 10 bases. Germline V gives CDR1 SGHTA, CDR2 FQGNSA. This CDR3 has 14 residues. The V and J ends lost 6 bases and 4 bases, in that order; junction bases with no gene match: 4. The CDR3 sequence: CASRPGTSADTQYF. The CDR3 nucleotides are TGTGCCAGCAGGCCCGGGACTAGCGCAGATACGCAGTATTTT.

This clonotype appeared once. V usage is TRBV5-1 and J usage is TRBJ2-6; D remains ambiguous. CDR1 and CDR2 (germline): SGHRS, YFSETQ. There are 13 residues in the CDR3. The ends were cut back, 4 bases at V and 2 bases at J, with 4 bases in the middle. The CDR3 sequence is CASSRAGANVLTF. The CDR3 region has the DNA TGCGCCAGCAGCAGAGCTGGGGCCAACGTCCTGACTTTC.

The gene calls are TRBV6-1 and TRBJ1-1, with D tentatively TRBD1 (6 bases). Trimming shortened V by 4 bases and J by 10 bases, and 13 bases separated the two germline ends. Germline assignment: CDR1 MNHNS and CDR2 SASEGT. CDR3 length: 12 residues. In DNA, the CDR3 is TGTGCCAGCAGTGGGCCCAGGGGAGGAGCTTTCTTT. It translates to CASSGPRGGAFF.

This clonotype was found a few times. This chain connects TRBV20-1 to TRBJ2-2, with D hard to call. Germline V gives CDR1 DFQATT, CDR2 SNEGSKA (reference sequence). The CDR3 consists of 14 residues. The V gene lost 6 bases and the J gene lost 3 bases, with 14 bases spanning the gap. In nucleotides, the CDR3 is TGCAGTGCGGCTCCCAGCGCATACACCGGGGAGCTGTTTTTT. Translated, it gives CSAAPSAYTGELFF.

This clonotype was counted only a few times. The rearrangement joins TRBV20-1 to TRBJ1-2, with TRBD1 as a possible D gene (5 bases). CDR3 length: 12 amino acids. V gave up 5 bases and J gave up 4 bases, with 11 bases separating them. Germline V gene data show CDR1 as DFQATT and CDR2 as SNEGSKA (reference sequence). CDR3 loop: CSAGTSSYGYTF. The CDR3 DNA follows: TGCAGTGCTGGGACTTCTAGCTATGGCTACACCTTC.

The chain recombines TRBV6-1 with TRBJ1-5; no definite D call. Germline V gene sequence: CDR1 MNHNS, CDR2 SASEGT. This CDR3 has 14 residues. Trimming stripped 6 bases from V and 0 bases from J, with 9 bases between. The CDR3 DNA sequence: TGTGCCAGCAGGGGAAAAGCTAGCAATCAGCCCCAGCATTTT. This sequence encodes CASRGKASNQPQHF.

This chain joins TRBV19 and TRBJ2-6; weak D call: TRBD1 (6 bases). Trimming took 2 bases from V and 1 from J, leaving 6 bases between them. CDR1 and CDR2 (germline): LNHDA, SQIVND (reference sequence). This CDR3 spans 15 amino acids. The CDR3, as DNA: TGTGCCAGTAGTATAAGGGGGTCTGGGGCCAACGTCCTGACTTTC. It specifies CASSIRGSGANVLTF. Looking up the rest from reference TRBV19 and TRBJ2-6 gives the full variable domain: DGGITQSPKYLFRKEGQNVTLSCEQNLNHDAMYWYRQDPGQGLRLIYYSQIVNDFQKGDIAEGYSVSREKKESFPLTVTSAQKNPTAFYLCASSIRGSGANVLTFGAGSRLTVL.

In DNA, the CDR3 is TGTGCCACCAATGGGGGCAATGCGAACACCGGGGAGCTGTTTTTT. Translating gives CATNGGNANTGELFF. This rearrangement joins TRBV19 to TRBJ2-2, with D possibly matching TRBD1 (6 bases). The CDR3 contains 15 residues. CDR1 and CDR2 (germline): LNHDA, SQIVND (reference sequence). V lost 10 bases and J lost 0, with 15 bases in between.

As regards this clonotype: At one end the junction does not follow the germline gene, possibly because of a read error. The CDR3 here is CASSLASSYSEQFF. In DNA form, the CDR3 reads TGTGCCAGCAGTTTGGCGAGCTCCTACAGTGAGCAGTTCTTC. This chain connects TRBV27 to TRBJ2-1; D gene ambiguous. The CDR3 totals 14 residues. Germline V gene data show CDR1 as MNHEY and CDR2 as SMNVEV (reference sequence).

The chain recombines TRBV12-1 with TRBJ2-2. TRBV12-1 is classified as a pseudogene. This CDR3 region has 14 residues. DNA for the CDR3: TGTGCCAGCAGCTTTCTCCAGCGCACCGGGGAGCTGTTTTTT. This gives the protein CASSFLQRTGELFF.

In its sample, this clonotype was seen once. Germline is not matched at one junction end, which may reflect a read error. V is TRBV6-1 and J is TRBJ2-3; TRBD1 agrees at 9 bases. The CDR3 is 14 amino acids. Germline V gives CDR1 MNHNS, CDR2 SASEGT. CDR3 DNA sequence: TGTGCCAGCACTGAACAGGGGGCCGCAGATACGCAGTATTTT. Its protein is CASTEQGAADTQYF.

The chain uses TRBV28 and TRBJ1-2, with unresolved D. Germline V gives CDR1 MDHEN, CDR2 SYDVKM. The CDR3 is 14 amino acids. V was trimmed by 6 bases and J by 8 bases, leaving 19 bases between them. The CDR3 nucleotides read TGTGCCAGCAGCCCACCCCAAACGCCAGTGGGCTACACCTTC. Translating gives CASSPPQTPVGYTF.